A selection of T cell receptor beta chains follows, all from one sample in a study of cytomegalovirus exposure and HLA in healthy donors. Clones were sequenced by immunoSEQ multiplex PCR, and TCRdb holds only the in-frame ones, with some missing. The data contain under 40,000 clones, 80% of them singletons. Material for sequencing was PBMCs. These TCRs come from a male donor in good health and CMV-seronegative. CDR3s include the opening cysteine and the closing phenylalanine or tryptophan. Fields, in order: J gene, V gene, CDR3 protein.

j_gene: TRBJ1-6
v_gene: TRBV5-1
CDR3aa: CASSIPGGRNSPLHF

j_gene: TRBJ1-5
v_gene: TRBV6-5
CDR3aa: CASSRQGLYQPQHF

j_gene: TRBJ2-1
v_gene: TRBV30
CDR3aa: CALAEGAFGGEQFF

j_gene: TRBJ1-1
v_gene: TRBV29-1
CDR3aa: CSVGGLNTEAFF

j_gene: TRBJ1-4
v_gene: TRBV9
CDR3aa: CASSARTGEKLFF

j_gene: TRBJ1-5
v_gene: TRBV6-1
CDR3aa: CASSGGLDRPDQPQHF

j_gene: TRBJ2-3
v_gene: TRBV6-5
CDR3aa: CASSYLGIGGTDTQYF

j_gene: TRBJ1-1
v_gene: TRBV6-1
CDR3aa: CASSDFDRAGTEAFF

j_gene: TRBJ2-7
v_gene: TRBV4-1
CDR3aa: CASSHPGSSYEQYF

j_gene: TRBJ2-1
v_gene: TRBV25-1
CDR3aa: CASIARDSSYNEQFF

j_gene: TRBJ1-4
v_gene: TRBV30
CDR3aa: CAWSVWQTTNEKLFF

j_gene: TRBJ2-7
v_gene: TRBV5-1
CDR3aa: CASSTGYEQYF

j_gene: TRBJ1-6
v_gene: TRBV7-9
CDR3aa: CASSVTGAGNSPLHF

j_gene: TRBJ1-1
v_gene: TRBV5-1
CDR3aa: CASSKDRNTEAFF

j_gene: TRBJ2-3
v_gene: TRBV5-1
CDR3aa: CASSLVLAGYTDTQYF

j_gene: TRBJ1-5
v_gene: TRBV28
CDR3aa: CASRQGYSNQPQHF

j_gene: TRBJ1-4
v_gene: TRBV2
CDR3aa: CASSRRTGPPNEKLFF